This T cell receptor beta chain was captured by sequencing in a study of blood T cell repertoires in COVID-19 (dated by TCRdb to 2018 to 2020). Notes on the research overall: Samples covering the acute and convalescent phases of COVID-19 were provided by collaborators in the United States, Italy and Spain. Samples were obtained from the ongoing ImmuneRACE study (first 160 participants) and from approximately 1,200 subjects provided by 6 global collaborators. Nearly every sample came with metadata listing a de-identified subject ID, COVID-19 status, age in years and sex. The repertoires were released in a freely available public database intended as a resource for research on the immune response to SARS-CoV-2. The prospective study material was composed of cDNA or gDNA derived from T cells, B-cell-depleted T cells, or PBMCs. Deeply sampled blood TCRbeta repertoires from subjects exposed to, actively infected with, or recovered from COVID-19 were included in the dataset. Where available, HLA class I and class II types were obtained from metadata supplied by the sample provider rather than from assay-based typing. Broad study findings and their caveats: The quantity of clinical and demographic metadata differed by source and by participant and was supplied without curation.

At one collaborating source in Seattle, patients were enrolled during active infection and were followed longitudinally through the course of disease. Each collaborating institution followed its own protocols to collect whole blood in K2EDTA tubes. For TCRbeta analysis, collaborators shipped samples in one of three forms: frozen whole blood, isolated PBMCs, or DNA extracted from either of those sample types. The immunoSEQ Assay, a bias-controlled multiplex PCR, was used to amplify TCRbeta CDR3 regions from genomic DNA. As for the original processing: Within the assay, amplification of reference gene primers was used to estimate how many nucleated cells each sample contained. To quantify the absolute abundance of each unique TCRbeta CDR3 rearrangement, sequence reads were collapsed and filtered. For each sample, productive Simpson clonality was calculated by taking the square root of Simpson's diversity index across productive rearrangements. The immuneACCESS repertoire file appears here via TCRdb, limited to in-frame rearrangements. These files lack a portion of the clones; in checked studies, under half of the deficit traces to unresolved V genes, and the cause of the others is not known. V, J and clone size are those of that table, while D and trimming were read from the DNA. In all, the sample holds about 57,000 clones, and roughly 87% of those were seen once. The top ten clones comprise 20% to 25% of the sample.

As for this clone: Which antigen it targets is not known. No base quality values were provided; no much bigger clone lies one nucleotide off.

According to the germline V gene, CDR1 reads SQVTM and CDR2 reads ANQGSEA. From its cysteine to its phenylalanine, the CDR3 spans 14 amino acids. Just CDR3 DNA is preserved here, 42 bases in frame from base 1. Trimming costs V 4 bases and J 3 bases, and their ends lie 12 bases apart. This sequence was found in a woman of 80 years or more with COVID-19, enrolled during active disease. Sequencing input: peripheral blood. The V and J genes are TRBV29-1 and TRBJ1-4, with TRBD1 as a weak D call on 6 bases. The nucleotide sequence is given as TGCAGCGTTGTGGGGGCAACTTCTAATGAAAAACTGTTTTTT. Its protein product is CSVVGATSNEKLFF.